What follows is one T cell receptor (beta chain) and its context. The method was immunoSEQ multiplex PCR; TCRdb's version includes in-frame clones alone and lacks a portion of them. This sample has a few hundred thousand clones, with about nine tenths found just once. Recruited during active infection, patients (from Seattle) were subsequently followed longitudinally. Germline CDR1 is SGHVS and CDR2 is FQNEAQ. Trimming left V 4 bases short and J 8 bases short, with 14 bases between. CDR3 length equals 14 residues. This sample stems from a study of blood T cell repertoires in COVID-19. The clonotype was recovered from a woman aged 50 to 65 with COVID-19, enrolled during active disease. The specimen was peripheral blood. V and J are TRBV7-8 and TRBJ1-4; D not certain. The CDR3 bases are TGTGCCAGCAGCTCCCGGTGGGGAGGGGAAAAACTGTTTTTT. Protein sequence: CASSSRWGGEKLFF.